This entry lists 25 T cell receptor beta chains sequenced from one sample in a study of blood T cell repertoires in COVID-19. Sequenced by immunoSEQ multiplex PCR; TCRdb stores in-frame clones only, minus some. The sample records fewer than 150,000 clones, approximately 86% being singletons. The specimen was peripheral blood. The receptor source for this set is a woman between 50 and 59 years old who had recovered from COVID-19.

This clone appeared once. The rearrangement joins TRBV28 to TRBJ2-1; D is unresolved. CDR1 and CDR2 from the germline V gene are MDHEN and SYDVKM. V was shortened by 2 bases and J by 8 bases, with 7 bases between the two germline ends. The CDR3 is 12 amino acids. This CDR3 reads CASSLERHEQFF. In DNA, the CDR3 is TGTGCCAGCAGTTTAGAGAGGCATGAGCAGTTCTTC.

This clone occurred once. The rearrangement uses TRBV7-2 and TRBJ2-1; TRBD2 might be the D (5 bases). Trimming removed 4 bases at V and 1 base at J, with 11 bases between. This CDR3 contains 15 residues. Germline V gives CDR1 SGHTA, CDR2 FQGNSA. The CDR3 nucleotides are TGTGCCAGCAGCTCCGAACCGGGGTCCTACAATGAGCAGTTCTTC. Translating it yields CASSSEPGSYNEQFF.

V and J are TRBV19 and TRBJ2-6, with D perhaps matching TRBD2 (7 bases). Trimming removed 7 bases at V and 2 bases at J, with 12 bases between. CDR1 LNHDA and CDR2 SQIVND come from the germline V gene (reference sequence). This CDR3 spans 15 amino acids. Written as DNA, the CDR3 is TGTGCCAGTAAGTCGGGGGGCACTGGGGCCAACGTCCTGACTTTC. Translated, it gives CASKSGGTGANVLTF.

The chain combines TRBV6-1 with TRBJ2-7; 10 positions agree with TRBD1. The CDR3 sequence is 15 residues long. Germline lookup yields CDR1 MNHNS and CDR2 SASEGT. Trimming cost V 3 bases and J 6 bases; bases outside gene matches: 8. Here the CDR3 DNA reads TGTGCCAGCAGTGACGGACAGGGGGGTAATGGCGAGCAGTACTTC. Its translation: CASSDGQGGNGEQYF.

The CDR3 region is CASSLGTVNYEQYF. The DNA of the CDR3 is TGTGCCAGCAGCTTAGGAACAGTTAACTACGAGCAGTACTTC. This chain links TRBV7-8 with TRBJ2-7, with unresolved D. Germline V gene data show CDR1 as SGHVS and CDR2 as FQNEAQ. Between the trimmed V and J ends, which lost 1 base and 3 bases, there was a span of 10 bases. The CDR3 covers 14 residues.

The CDR3 DNA reads TGTGCTAGTGGTTTGAGGACAGGGATCACCGGGGAGCTGTTTTTT. Translation gives CASGLRTGITGELFF. The chain uses TRBV12-5 and TRBJ2-2; 8 positions agree with TRBD1. V lost 2 bases, J lost 4 bases, and 3 bases stayed unmatched. This CDR3 contains 15 residues. Per germline, CDR1 LGHNT and CDR2 FRNRAP.

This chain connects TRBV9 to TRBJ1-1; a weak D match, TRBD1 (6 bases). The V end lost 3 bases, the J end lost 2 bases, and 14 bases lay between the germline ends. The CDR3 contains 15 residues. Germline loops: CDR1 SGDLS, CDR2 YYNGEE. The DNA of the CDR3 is TGTGCCAGCAGCGCGACAGGTAATCGAAACACTGAAGCTTTCTTT. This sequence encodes CASSATGNRNTEAFF.

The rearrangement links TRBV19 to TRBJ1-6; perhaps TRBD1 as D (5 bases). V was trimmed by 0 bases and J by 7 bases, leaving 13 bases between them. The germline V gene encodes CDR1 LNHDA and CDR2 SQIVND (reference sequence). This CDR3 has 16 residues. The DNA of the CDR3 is TGTGCCAGTAGTATAGACGCCTCTCGGGGGAATTCACCCCTCCACTTT. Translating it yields CASSIDASRGNSPLHF.

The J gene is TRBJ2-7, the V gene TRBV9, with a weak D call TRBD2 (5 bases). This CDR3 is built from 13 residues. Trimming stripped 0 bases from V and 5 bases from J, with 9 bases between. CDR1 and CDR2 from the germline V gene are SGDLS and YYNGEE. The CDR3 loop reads CASSVAPSNEQYF. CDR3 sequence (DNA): TGTGCCAGCAGCGTAGCGCCTAGCAACGAGCAGTACTTC.

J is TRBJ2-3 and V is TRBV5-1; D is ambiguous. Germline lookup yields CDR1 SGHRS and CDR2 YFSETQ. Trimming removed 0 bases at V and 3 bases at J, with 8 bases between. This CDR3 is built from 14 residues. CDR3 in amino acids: CASSLASVTDTQYF. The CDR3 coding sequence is TGCGCCAGCAGCTTGGCGAGCGTAACAGATACGCAGTATTTT.

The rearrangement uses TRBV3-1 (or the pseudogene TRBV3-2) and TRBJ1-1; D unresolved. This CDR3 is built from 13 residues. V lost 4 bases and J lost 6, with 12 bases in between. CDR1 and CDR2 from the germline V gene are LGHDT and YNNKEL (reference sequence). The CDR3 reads CASSLSLFAEAFF. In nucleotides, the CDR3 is TGTGCCAGCAGCCTCTCTCTTTTCGCTGAAGCTTTCTTT.

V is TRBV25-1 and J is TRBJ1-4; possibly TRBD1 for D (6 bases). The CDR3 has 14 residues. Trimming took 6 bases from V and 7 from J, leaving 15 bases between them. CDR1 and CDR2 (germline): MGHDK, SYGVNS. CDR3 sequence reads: CASSEGPGVEKLFF. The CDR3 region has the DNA TGTGCCAGCAGCGAAGGGCCAGGGGTTGAAAAACTGTTTTTT.

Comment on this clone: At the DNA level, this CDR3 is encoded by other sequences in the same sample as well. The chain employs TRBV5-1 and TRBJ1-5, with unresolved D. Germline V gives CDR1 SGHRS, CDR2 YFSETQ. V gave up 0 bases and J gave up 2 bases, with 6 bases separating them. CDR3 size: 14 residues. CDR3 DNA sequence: TGCGCCAGCAGCTTGGGCGGTGGCAATCAGCCCCAGCATTTT. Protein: CASSLGGGNQPQHF. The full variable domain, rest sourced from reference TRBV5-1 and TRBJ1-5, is KAGVTQTPRYLIKTRGQQVTLSCSPISGHRSVSWYQQTPGQGLQFLFEYFSETQRNKGNFPGRFSGRQFSNSRSEMNVSTLELGDSALYLCASSLGGGNQPQHFGDGTRLSIL.

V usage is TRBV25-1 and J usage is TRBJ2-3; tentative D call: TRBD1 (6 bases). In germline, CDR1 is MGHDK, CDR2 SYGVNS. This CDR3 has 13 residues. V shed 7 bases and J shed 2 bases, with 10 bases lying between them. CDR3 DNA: TGTGCCAGCAAGGGGGACGCCACAGATACGCAGTATTTT. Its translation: CASKGDATDTQYF.

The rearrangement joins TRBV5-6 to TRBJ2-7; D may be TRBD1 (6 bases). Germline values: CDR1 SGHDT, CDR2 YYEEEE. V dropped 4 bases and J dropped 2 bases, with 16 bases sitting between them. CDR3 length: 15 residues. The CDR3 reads CASSVSGHLTYEQYF. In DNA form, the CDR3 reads TGTGCCAGCAGCGTCTCGGGACACCTAACCTACGAGCAGTACTTC.

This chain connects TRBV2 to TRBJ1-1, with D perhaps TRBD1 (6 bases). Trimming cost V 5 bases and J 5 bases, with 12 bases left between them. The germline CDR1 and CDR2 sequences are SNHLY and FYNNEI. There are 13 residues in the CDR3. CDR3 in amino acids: CASSKQGGTEAFF. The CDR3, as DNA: TGTGCCAGCAGTAAACAGGGAGGGACTGAAGCTTTCTTT.

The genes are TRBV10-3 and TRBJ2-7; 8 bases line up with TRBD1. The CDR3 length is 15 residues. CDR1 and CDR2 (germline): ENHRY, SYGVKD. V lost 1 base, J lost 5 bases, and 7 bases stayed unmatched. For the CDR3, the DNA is TGTGCCATCAGTGAGTTTACAGGGGGAGCGGACGAGCAGTACTTC. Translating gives CAISEFTGGADEQYF.

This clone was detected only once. CDR3 sequence: CASSEGRSGPSYEQYF. CDR3 nucleotide sequence: TGTGCCAGCAGTGAAGGTAGGAGCGGTCCCTCCTACGAGCAGTACTTC. V and J are TRBV2 and TRBJ2-7, with D possibly being TRBD2 (5 bases). The CDR3 spans 16 residues. V was trimmed by 1 base and J by 0 bases, leaving 13 bases between them. CDR1 and CDR2 (germline): SNHLY, FYNNEI.

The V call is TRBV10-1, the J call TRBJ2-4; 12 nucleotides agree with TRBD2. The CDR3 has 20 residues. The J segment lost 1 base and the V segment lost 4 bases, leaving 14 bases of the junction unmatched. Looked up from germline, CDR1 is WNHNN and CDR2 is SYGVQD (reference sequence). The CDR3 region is CASSAHVPSGRARAKNIQYF. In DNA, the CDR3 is TGCGCCAGCAGTGCCCACGTGCCTAGCGGGAGGGCCAGGGCCAAAAACATTCAGTACTTC.

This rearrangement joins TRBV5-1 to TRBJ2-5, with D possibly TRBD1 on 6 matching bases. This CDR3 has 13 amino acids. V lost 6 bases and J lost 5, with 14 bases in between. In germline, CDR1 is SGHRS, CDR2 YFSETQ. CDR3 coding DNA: TGCGCCAGCACAGGGGCCGCTTTGGAGACCCAGTACTTC. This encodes CASTGAALETQYF. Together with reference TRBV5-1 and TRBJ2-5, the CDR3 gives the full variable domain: KAGVTQTPRYLIKTRGQQVTLSCSPISGHRSVSWYQQTPGQGLQFLFEYFSETQRNKGNFPGRFSGRQFSNSRSEMNVSTLELGDSALYLCASTGAALETQYFGPGTRLLVL.

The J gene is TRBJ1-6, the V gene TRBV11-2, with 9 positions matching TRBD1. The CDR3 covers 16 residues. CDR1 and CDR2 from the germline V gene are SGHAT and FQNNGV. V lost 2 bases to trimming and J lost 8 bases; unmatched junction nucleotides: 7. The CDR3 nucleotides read TGTGCCAGCAGCTTAACCACAGGGGGCTTAGATTCACCCCTCCACTTT. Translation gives CASSLTTGGLDSPLHF.

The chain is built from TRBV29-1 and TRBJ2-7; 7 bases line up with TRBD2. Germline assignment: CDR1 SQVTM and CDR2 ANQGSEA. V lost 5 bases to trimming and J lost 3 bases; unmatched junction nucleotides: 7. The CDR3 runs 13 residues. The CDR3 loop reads CSVSGGGIYEQYF. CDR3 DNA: TGCAGCGTTTCAGGCGGGGGTATCTACGAGCAGTACTTC.

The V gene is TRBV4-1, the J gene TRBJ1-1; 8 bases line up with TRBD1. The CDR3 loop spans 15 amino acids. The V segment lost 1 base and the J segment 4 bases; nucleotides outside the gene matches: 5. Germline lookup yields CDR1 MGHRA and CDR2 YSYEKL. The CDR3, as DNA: TGCGCCAGCAGCCAAGTGGGACAGGCGGGCACTGAAGCTTTCTTT. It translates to CASSQVGQAGTEAFF.

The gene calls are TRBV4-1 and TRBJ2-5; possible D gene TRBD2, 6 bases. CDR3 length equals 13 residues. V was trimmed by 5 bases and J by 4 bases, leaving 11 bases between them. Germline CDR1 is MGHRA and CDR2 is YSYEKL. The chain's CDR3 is CASSRQGGETQYF. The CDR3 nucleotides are TGCGCCAGCAGCAGGCAGGGAGGAGAGACCCAGTACTTC.

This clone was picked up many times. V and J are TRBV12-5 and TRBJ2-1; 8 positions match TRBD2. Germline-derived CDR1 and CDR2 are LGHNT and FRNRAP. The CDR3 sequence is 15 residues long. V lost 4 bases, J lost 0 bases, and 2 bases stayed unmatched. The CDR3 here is CASGWGTSSYNEQFF. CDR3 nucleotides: TGTGCTAGTGGTTGGGGGACTAGCTCCTACAATGAGCAGTTCTTC.